This TCR beta chain was found in a study of a mutant IDH1 vaccine in newly diagnosed glioma. About the study: Vaccination began 4-6 weeks post radiotherapy alone, or with temozolomide cycles. Treated individuals were around 60% male and 37.5% female, averaging roughly 44 years of age. Patients were pretreated with radiotherapy, temozolomide, or both, mostly both.

This clone was observed a handful of times. Its antigen is unknown. Regarding time point: week 11, during vaccination. Topical imiquimod was applied with each vaccine dose, which held 300 ug of mutant IDH1 20-mer peptide. The data were produced by immunoSEQ multiplex PCR, yet TCRdb's version contains in-frame clones alone and is incomplete. The top ten clones hold over 7.5% of a sample with tens of thousands of clones, around 79% of them seen once. This CDR3 spans 13 amino acids. Trimming cost V 6 bases and J 0 bases, with 8 bases left between them. Germline V gene lookup returns CDR1 KGHSH and CDR2 LQKENI.

This material consisted of PBMCs, taken from a glioma patient whose treatment included an IDH1 peptide vaccine. The V gene is TRBV18, the J gene TRBJ1-1; D ambiguous. This receptor was taken from a middle-aged man with glioma. The CDR3 DNA sequence: TGTGCCAGCTCGAATGGGTTGAACACTGAAGCTTTCTTT. It encodes CASSNGLNTEAFF. The full variable domain, rest sourced from reference TRBV18 and TRBJ1-1, is NAGVMQNPRHLVRRRGQEARLRCSPMKGHSHVYWYRQLPEEGLKFMVYLQKENIIDESGMPKERFSAEFPKEGPSILRIQQVVRGDSAAYFCASSNGLNTEAFFGQGTRLTVV.